The 5 T cell receptor beta chains below come from one sample, sequenced in a study of T cell clonotyping in hematopoietic cell transplantation. Sequenced by immunoSEQ multiplex PCR; TCRdb stores in-frame clones only, minus some. This table holds about 16,000 clones, approximately 85% found once. The sequencing input was peripheral blood mononuclear cells. These TCRs come from a woman aged 40-49 years in good health. Some clones in this sample may be carry-over from other donors' samples.

CDR3 coding DNA: TGCGCCAGCAGCCAAGGAGCTAGCGGGAAGTACGAGCAGTACTTC. Its translation is CASSQGASGKYEQYF. J is TRBJ2-7 and V is TRBV4-3; 9 bases fit TRBD2. Losses at the gene ends were 1 base for V and 4 bases for J; bases not matched to a gene: 5. The CDR3 runs to 15 residues. The germline V gene has CDR1 LGHNA and CDR2 YSLEER.

The gene calls are TRBV25-1 and TRBJ1-4; possible D gene TRBD1, 5 bases. The V end was cut by 4 bases, the J end by 7 bases, with 16 bases between. The CDR3 has 15 residues. Germline CDR1 is MGHDK and CDR2 is SYGVNS. This chain's CDR3 is CASSGGGGRGEKLFF. In nucleotides, the CDR3 is TGTGCCAGCAGTGGCGGGGGGGGTCGAGGTGAAAAACTGTTTTTT.

This sequence joins TRBV29-1 and TRBJ1-2; D may be TRBD1 (6 bases). The CDR3 extends over 13 amino acids. Germline assignment: CDR1 SQVTM and CDR2 ANQGSEA. Trimming took 0 bases from V and 6 from J, leaving 11 bases between them. CDR3: CSVEDYRVDGYTF. Written as DNA, the CDR3 is TGCAGCGTTGAAGATTACAGGGTGGATGGCTACACCTTC.

This sequence joins TRBV28 and TRBJ2-7; the match to TRBD2 covers 7 bases. CDR3 length equals 14 residues. J gave up 0 bases and V 7 bases, and 6 bases lay outside the gene matches. Germline V gene data show CDR1 as MDHEN and CDR2 as SYDVKM. In DNA, the CDR3 is TGTGCCAGCAAAAGGAGCGGGATCTCCTACGAGCAGTACTTC. It is translated as CASKRSGISYEQYF.

The chain uses TRBV27 and TRBJ2-1; possibly TRBD2 for D (5 bases). The V gene's germline CDR1 is MNHEY and CDR2 SMNVEV (reference sequence). This CDR3 is built from 13 residues. The V and J ends lost 5 bases and 5 bases respectively, with 10 bases between them. The CDR3 nucleotides are TGTGCCAGCAGTGGGAGCGCCGACAATGAGCAGTTCTTC. It translates to CASSGSADNEQFF.